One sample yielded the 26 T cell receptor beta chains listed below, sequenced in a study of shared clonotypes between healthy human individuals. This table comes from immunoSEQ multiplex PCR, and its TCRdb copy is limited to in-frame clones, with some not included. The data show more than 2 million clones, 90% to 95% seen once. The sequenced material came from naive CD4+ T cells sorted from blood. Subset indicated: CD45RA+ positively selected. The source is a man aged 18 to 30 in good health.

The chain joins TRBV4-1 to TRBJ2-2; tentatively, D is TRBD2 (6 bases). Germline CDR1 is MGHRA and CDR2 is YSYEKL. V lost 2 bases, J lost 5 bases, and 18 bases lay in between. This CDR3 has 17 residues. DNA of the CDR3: TGCGCCAGCAGCCAAACGGGACTTTCAGATACAACCGGGGAGCTGTTTTTT. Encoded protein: CASSQTGLSDTTGELFF.

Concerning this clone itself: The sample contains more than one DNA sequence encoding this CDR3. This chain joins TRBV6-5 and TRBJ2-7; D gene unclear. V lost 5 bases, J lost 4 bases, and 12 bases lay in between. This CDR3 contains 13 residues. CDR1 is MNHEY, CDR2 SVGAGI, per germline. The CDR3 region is CASSLGPLYEQYF. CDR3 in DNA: TGTGCCAGCAGTCTCGGGCCTCTTTACGAGCAGTACTTC.

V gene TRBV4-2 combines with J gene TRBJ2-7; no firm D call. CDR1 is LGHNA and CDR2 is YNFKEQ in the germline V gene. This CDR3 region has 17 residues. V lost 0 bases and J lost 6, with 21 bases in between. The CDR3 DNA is TGTGCCAGCAGCCAAGATGGGCAGGCCAAAGCTCGTCTCGAGCAGTACTTC. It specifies CASSQDGQAKARLEQYF.

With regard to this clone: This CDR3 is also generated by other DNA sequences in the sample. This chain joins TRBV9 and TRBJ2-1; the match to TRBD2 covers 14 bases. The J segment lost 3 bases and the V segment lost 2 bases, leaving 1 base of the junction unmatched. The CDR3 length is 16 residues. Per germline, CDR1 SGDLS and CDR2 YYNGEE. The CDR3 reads CASSVGLAGGYNEQFF. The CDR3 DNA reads TGTGCCAGCAGCGTTGGACTAGCGGGAGGCTACAATGAGCAGTTCTTC.

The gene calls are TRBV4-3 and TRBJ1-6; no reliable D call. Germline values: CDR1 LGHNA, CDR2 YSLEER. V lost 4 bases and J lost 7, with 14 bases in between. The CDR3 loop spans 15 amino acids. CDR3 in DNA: TGCGCCAGCAGCCCCGAGCCAGGCCCAAATTCACCCCTCCACTTT. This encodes CASSPEPGPNSPLHF.

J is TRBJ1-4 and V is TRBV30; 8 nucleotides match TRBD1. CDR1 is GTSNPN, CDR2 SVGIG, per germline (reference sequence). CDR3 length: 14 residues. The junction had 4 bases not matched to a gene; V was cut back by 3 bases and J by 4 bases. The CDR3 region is CAWSPTGVNEKLFF. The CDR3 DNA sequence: TGTGCCTGGAGCCCGACAGGGGTTAATGAAAAACTGTTTTTT. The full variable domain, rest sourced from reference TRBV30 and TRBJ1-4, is SQTIHQWPATLVQPVGSPLSLECTVEGTSNPNLYWYRQAAGRGLQLLFYSVGIGQISSEVPQNLSASRPQDRQFILSSKKLLLSDSGFYLCAWSPTGVNEKLFFGSGTQLSVL.

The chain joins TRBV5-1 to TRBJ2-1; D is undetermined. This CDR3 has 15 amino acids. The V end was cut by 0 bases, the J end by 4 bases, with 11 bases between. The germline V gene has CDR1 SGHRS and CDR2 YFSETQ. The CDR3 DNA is TGCGCCAGCAGCTTGGTTGGCGTTGGATACAATGAGCAGTTCTTC. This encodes CASSLVGVGYNEQFF.

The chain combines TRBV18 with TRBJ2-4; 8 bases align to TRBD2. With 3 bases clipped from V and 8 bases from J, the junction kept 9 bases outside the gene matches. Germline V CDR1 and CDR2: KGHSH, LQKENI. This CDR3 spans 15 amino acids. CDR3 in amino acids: CASSPGMTGGDIQYF. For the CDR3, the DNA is TGTGCCAGCTCACCTGGAATGACCGGGGGGGACATTCAGTACTTC. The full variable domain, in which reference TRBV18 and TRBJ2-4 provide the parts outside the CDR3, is NAGVMQNPRHLVRRRGQEARLRCSPMKGHSHVYWYRQLPEEGLKFMVYLQKENIIDESGMPKERFSAEFPKEGPSILRIQQVVRGDSAAYFCASSPGMTGGDIQYFGAGTRLSVL.

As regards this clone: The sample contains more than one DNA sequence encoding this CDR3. Written as DNA, the CDR3 is TGTGCCAGCAGCCGCCGAGAAACAGATACGCAGTATTTT. It codes for CASSRRETDTQYF. This chain uses TRBV6-5 with TRBJ2-3, with unresolved D. Germline loops: CDR1 MNHEY, CDR2 SVGAGI. This CDR3 has 13 amino acids. Trimming cost V 6 bases and J 3 bases, with 10 bases left between them.

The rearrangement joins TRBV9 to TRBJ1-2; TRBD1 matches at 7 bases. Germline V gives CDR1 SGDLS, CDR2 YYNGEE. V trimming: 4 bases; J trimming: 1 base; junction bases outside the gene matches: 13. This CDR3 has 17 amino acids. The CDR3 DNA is TGTGCCAGCAGCCCCAGACAGGGCCCCTCAATTAACTATGGCTACACCTTC. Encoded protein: CASSPRQGPSINYGYTF.

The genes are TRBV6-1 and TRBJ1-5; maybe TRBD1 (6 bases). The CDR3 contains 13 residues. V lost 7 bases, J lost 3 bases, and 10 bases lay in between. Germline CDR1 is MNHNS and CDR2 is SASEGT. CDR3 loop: CASIGQFNQPQHF. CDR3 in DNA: TGTGCCAGCATCGGACAGTTCAATCAGCCCCAGCATTTT.

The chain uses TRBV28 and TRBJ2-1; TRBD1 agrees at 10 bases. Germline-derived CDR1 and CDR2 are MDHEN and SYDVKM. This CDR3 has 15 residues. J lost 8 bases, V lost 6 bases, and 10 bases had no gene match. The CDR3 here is CASSDRGPFFDEQFF. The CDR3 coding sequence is TGTGCCAGCAGCGACAGGGGGCCTTTCTTCGATGAGCAGTTCTTC.

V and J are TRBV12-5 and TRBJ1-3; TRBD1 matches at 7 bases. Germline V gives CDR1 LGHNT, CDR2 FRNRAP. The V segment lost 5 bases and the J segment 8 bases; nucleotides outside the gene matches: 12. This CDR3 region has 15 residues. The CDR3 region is CASGPRDSRVDTIYF. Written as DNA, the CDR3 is TGTGCTAGTGGTCCGCGGGACAGTCGAGTAGACACCATATATTTT.

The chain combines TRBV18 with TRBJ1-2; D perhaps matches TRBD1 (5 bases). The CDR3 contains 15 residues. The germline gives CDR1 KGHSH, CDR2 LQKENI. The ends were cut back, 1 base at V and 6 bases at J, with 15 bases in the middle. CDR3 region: CASSPQAGNMDGYTF. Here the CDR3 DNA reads TGTGCCAGCTCACCACAAGCAGGGAATATGGATGGCTACACCTTC.

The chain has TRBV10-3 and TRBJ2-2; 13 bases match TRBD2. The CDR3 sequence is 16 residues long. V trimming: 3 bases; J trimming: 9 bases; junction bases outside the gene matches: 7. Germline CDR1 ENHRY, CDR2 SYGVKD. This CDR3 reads CAISEGTSGNPRELFF. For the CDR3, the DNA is TGTGCCATCAGTGAAGGGACTAGCGGGAACCCCCGGGAGCTGTTTTTT.

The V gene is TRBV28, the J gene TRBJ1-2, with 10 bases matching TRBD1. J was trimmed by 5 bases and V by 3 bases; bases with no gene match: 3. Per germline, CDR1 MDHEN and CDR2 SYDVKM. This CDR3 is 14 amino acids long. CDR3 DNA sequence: TGTGCCAGCAGTTTTCGGGACAGGGGATATGGCTACACCTTC. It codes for CASSFRDRGYGYTF.

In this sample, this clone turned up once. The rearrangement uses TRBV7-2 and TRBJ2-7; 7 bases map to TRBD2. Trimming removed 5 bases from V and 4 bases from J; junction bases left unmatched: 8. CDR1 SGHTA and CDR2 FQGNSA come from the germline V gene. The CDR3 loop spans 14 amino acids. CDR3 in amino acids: CASSPTGTNYEQYF. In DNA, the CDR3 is TGTGCCAGCAGCCCCACCGGGACTAATTACGAGCAGTACTTC.

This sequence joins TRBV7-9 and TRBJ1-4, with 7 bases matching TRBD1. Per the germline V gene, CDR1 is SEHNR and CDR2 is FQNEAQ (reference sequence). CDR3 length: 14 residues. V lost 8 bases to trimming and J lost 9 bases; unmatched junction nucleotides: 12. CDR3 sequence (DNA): TGTGCCAGCGATCTGACAGGGTACGAGCAAAAACTGTTTTTT. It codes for CASDLTGYEQKLFF. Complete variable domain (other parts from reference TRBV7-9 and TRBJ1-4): DTGVSQNPRHKITKRGQNVTFRCDPISEHNRLYWYRQTLGQGPEFLTYFQNEAQLEKSRLLSDRFSAERPKGSFSTLEIQRTEQGDSAMYLCASDLTGYEQKLFFGSGTQLSVL.

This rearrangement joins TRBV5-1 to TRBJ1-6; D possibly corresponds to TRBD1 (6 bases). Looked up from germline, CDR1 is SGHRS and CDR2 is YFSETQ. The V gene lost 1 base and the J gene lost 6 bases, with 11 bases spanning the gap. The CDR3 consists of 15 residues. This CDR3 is CASSLYTGSNSPLHF. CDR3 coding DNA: TGCGCCAGCAGCTTGTATACAGGGTCTAATTCACCCCTCCACTTT.

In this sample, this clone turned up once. The CDR3 reads CASSWGQGGSYEQYF. The CDR3 DNA sequence: TGCGCCAGCAGCTGGGGACAGGGAGGCTCCTACGAGCAGTACTTC. This chain links TRBV5-1 with TRBJ2-7, with 9 positions matching TRBD1. With 3 bases clipped from V and 0 bases from J, the junction kept 4 bases outside the gene matches. CDR1 is SGHRS and CDR2 is YFSETQ in the germline V gene. This CDR3 is built from 15 residues.

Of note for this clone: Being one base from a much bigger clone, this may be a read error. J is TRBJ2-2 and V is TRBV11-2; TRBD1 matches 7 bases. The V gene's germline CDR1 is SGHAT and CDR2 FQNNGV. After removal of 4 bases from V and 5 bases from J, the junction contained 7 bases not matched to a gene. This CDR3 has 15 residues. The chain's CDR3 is CASSSRQGKTGELFF. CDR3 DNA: TGTGCCAGCAGCTCTAGACAGGGAAAGACCGGGGAGCTGTTTTTT.

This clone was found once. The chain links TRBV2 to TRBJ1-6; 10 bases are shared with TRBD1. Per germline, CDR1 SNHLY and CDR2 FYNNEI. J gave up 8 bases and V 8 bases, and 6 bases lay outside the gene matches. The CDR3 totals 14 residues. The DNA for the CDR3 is TGTGCCAGCGGGGACAGGGGTAATGATTCACCCCTCCACTTT. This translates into CASGDRGNDSPLHF.

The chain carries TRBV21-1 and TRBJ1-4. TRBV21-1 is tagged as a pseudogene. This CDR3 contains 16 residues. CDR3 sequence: CASSKGQPATNEKLFF. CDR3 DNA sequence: TGTGCCAGCAGCAAAGGCCAGCCTGCAACTAATGAAAAACTGTTTTTT.

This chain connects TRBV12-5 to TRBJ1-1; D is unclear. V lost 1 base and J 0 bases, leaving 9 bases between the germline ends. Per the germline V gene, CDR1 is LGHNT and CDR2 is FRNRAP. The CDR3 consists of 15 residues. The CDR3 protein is CASGLGYNMNTEAFF. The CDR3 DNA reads TGTGCTAGTGGTTTGGGATATAACATGAACACTGAAGCTTTCTTT.

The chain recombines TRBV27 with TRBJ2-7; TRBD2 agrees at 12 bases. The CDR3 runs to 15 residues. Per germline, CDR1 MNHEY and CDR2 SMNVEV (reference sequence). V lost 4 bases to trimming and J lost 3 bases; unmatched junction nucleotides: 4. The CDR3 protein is CASSWQTSGSYEQYF. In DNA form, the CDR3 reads TGTGCCAGCAGTTGGCAGACTAGCGGGAGCTACGAGCAGTACTTC.

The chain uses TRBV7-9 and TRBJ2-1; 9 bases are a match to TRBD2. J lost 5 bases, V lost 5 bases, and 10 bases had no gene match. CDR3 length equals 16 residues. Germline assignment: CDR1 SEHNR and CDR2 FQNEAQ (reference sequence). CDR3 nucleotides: TGTGCCAGCAGCGTAAGTGGGACTAGCAACCACAATGAGCAGTTCTTC. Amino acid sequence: CASSVSGTSNHNEQFF.